This TCR beta chain was recovered during a study of T cell changes during pregnancy in multiple sclerosis. Trimming took 6 bases from V and 1 from J, leaving 14 bases between them. CDR3 length equals 15 residues. The germline CDR1 and CDR2 sequences are KGHSH and LQKENI. The assay was immunoSEQ multiplex PCR, and TCRdb's table has in-frame clones only and misses some. This table has 60,000 to 70,000 clones, 92% appearing once. The specimen comprised peripheral blood, sampled in the second trimester of pregnancy. The chain employs TRBV18 and TRBJ2-3; possibly TRBD2 for D (6 bases). The sequence was obtained from a female donor in good health, enrolled as a control in a pregnancy study. CDR3: CASSHGTSGTDTQYF. The CDR3 coding sequence is TGTGCCAGCTCGCACGGGACTTCTGGCACAGATACGCAGTATTTT.